The clone carrying this T cell receptor (beta chain) has more than one count but fewer than ten. This entry comes from a study of response to subunit inactivated influenza vaccine. Via MiXCR, TCRdb re-called the RT-PCR reads, giving one row per CDR3 protein. Among roughly 150,000 distinct CDR3 sequences listed, about a tenth were seen once. The V gene's germline CDR1 is SGHDN and CDR2 FVKESK. With 1 base removed from V and 3 bases from J, the gap between germline ends came to 3 bases. The CDR3 is 13 residues long. The V call is TRBV14, the J call TRBJ2-2; no definite D call. This clonotype was obtained from a middle-aged man who received an inactivated influenza vaccine. Sequencing used non-naive T cells sorted from PBMCs, obtained more than 35 days after vaccination. Here the CDR3 DNA reads TGTGCCAGCAGCCAAGTAGACACCGGGGAGCTGTTTTTT. Protein sequence: CASSQVDTGELFF.